The source of this T cell receptor beta chain is a study of blood T cells in healthy people across ages. Whole-study results and caveats: Greater diversity and more naive CD4+ cells were seen in long-lived donors than in aged donors.

Alongside a J-beta primer mix, a sample-barcoded 5' primer served in a second PCR lasting about 7 to 12 cycles. TCRdb called the 5' RACE reads again in MiXCR, with one record for every CDR3 protein. The sample carries 750,000 to 950,000 distinct CDR3 sequences, approximately 32% recorded once. CDR1 SGHTA and CDR2 FQGNSA come from the germline V gene. The CDR3 runs 17 residues. Unmatched junction bases numbered 15, after V lost 5 bases and J lost 6 bases. This clonotype appeared a few times. Its target is unknown. The sample also formed part of further work on T cells of mothers and their children.

Specimen: blood. This TCR was sampled from a woman aged 40 to 55 in good health. V gene TRBV7-2 combines with J gene TRBJ1-2, with 10 bases identical to TRBD1. In nucleotides, the CDR3 is TGTGCCAGCAGCCCGCCCGGAGACAGGGGGCTAATTGATGGCTACACCTTC. Its translation: CASSPPGDRGLIDGYTF. Full variable domain (missing parts from reference TRBV7-2 and TRBJ1-2): GAGVSQSPSNKVTEKGKDVELRCDPISGHTALYWYRQSLGQGLEFLIYFQGNSAPDKSGLPSDRFSAERTGGSVSTLTIQRTQQEDSAVYLCASSPPGDRGLIDGYTFGSGTRLTVV.